The clone carrying this T cell receptor beta chain appeared many times. The target antigen is unknown. This CDR3 has 12 residues. The V end was cut by 5 bases, the J end by 3 bases, with 6 bases between. TCR beta CDR3 region amplification was performed from RNA transcripts. The HTBI primer set served for first-round RT-PCR of the TCR CDR3. TCRdb itself ran the multiplex PCR reads through MiXCR, one entry per CDR3 protein. The data contain about 350,000 distinct CDR3 sequences, about 15% of them singletons. The data belong to a study of T cells in Graves' hyperthyroidism and ophthalmopathy. Recently diagnosed hyperthyroidism of less than 2 months' duration affected patients aged 18 to 65. On the basis of clinical symptoms, serum thyroxine and TRAb, thyroid ultrasound and orbital computed tomography, diagnoses were made. PBMCs were collected from an approximately 9 ml volume of fresh peripheral blood.

Findings and caveats of the study: From stable hyperthyroidism, ophthalmopathy was set apart by a 13 V-J model.

The sequence was collected from a woman aged 25-40 years with Graves' hyperthyroidism. Sequencing input: blood. The chain recombines TRBV12-3 or TRBV12-4 with TRBJ2-3, with unresolved D. The CDR3 nucleotides are TGTGCCAGCAGTCCACAAACAGATACGCAGTATTTT. It codes for CASSPQTDTQYF.